The 10 T cell receptor beta chains listed next were all sequenced from one sample in a study of identical twins. TCRdb re-analysed the 5' RACE reads in MiXCR, keeping a single row per CDR3 protein. The sample contains fewer than 500,000 distinct CDR3 sequences, about 13% of which appear only once. This sample was shared with a second study, whose subject was yellow fever vaccine responses in identical twins.

The sequencing input was CD4+ T cells sorted from blood. These receptors all come from a woman aged 18-29 years in good health.

This chain links TRBV6-5 with TRBJ1-1; D is ambiguous. The CDR3 loop spans 11 amino acids. Germline loops: CDR1 MNHEY, CDR2 SVGAGI. The germline V and J ends were trimmed by 10 bases and 3 bases, with 9 bases remaining between them. The CDR3 region is CATNRDTEAFF. The CDR3 coding sequence is TGTGCCACCAACCGGGACACTGAAGCTTTCTTT.

This clonotype has more than one count but fewer than ten. This chain uses TRBV19 with TRBJ1-1; TRBD1 is a possible D gene (6 bases). The V end lost 4 bases, the J end lost 4 bases, and 16 bases lay between the germline ends. The CDR3 totals 15 residues. The germline V gene has CDR1 LNHDA and CDR2 SQIVND (reference sequence). As DNA, the CDR3 is TGTGCCAGTAGTAGCCACAGGGACTGGAGCACTGAAGCTTTCTTT. Its translation is CASSSHRDWSTEAFF.

This clonotype has just a few counts. The chain uses TRBV6-1 and TRBJ2-2; TRBD1 aligns across 8 bases. CDR3 length: 14 residues. Germline V CDR1 and CDR2: MNHNS, SASEGT. V was pared by 7 bases and J by 4 bases, with 5 bases of the junction left unmatched. The CDR3 DNA is TGTGCCAGCACGACAGGGGCCGTCACCGGGGAGCTGTTTTTT. Protein sequence: CASTTGAVTGELFF.

Only a few counts were recorded for this clonotype. The chain carries TRBV29-1 and TRBJ2-5; 10 bases are shared with TRBD2. J was trimmed by 3 bases and V by 2 bases; bases with no gene match: 3. Germline V gene data show CDR1 as SQVTM and CDR2 as ANQGSEA. The CDR3 has 14 amino acids. CDR3 region: CSVELAGGKETQYF. CDR3 bases: TGCAGCGTTGAATTAGCGGGAGGCAAAGAGACCCAGTACTTC.

This chain connects TRBV7-9 to TRBJ2-3; D remains unclear. The ends were cut back, 1 base at V and 5 bases at J, with 7 bases in the middle. Germline V gene lookup returns CDR1 SEHNR and CDR2 FQNEAQ (reference sequence). The CDR3 is 13 amino acids. The CDR3 coding sequence is TGTGCCAGCAGCTTAGTTGAAAAAGATACGCAGTATTTT. It is translated as CASSLVEKDTQYF.

This clonotype showed up just a few times. The gene calls are TRBV29-1 and TRBJ1-1; perhaps TRBD1 as D (5 bases). The CDR3 length is 13 residues. The germline V gene has CDR1 SQVTM and CDR2 ANQGSEA. The V end lost 4 bases, the J end lost 4 bases, and 13 bases lay between the germline ends. The CDR3, as DNA: TGCAGCGTTGTAAAGGGTGGGGGCACTGAAGCTTTCTTT. Translation gives CSVVKGGGTEAFF.

This clonotype occurred many times. The J gene is TRBJ1-2, the V gene TRBV3-1; D possibly corresponds to TRBD1 (6 bases). Germline CDR1 and CDR2: LGHDT and YNNKEL (reference sequence). V was clipped by 1 base and J by 1 base, with 7 bases between them. The CDR3 has 14 residues. CDR3 sequence (DNA): TGTGCCAGCAGCCAAGGAGGGGGTAACTATGGCTACACCTTC. Protein product: CASSQGGGNYGYTF.

The gene calls are TRBV20-1 and TRBJ2-1, with 9 bases matching TRBD1. The J segment lost 7 bases and the V segment lost 7 bases, leaving 14 bases of the junction unmatched. Germline V CDR1 and CDR2: DFQATT, SNEGSKA (reference sequence). The length of the CDR3 is 15 residues. This chain's CDR3 is CSGESGTGFLNEQFF. The CDR3 nucleotides read TGCAGTGGGGAATCCGGGACAGGGTTTTTGAATGAGCAGTTCTTC.

The chain couples TRBV5-1 to TRBJ2-2, with 8 bases aligning to TRBD2. The CDR3 runs 15 residues. The J segment lost 6 bases and the V segment lost 5 bases, leaving 9 bases of the junction unmatched. Looked up from germline, CDR1 is SGHRS and CDR2 is YFSETQ. The DNA of the CDR3 is TGCGCCAGCAGGCCCCGACCCGGGGGGGCCGGGGAGCTGTTTTTT. Translated: CASRPRPGGAGELFF. Full variable domain (missing parts from reference TRBV5-1 and TRBJ2-2): KAGVTQTPRYLIKTRGQQVTLSCSPISGHRSVSWYQQTPGQGLQFLFEYFSETQRNKGNFPGRFSGRQFSNSRSEMNVSTLELGDSALYLCASRPRPGGAGELFFGEGSRLTVL.

This sequence joins TRBV29-1 and TRBJ2-7; D is perhaps TRBD1 (6 bases). V was shortened by 6 bases and J by 5 bases, with 14 bases between the two germline ends. The germline CDR1 and CDR2 sequences are SQVTM and ANQGSEA. This CDR3 has 12 amino acids. The CDR3 nucleotides read TGCAGCGTCACCGGACAGACCAACGAGCAGTACTTC. Encoded protein: CSVTGQTNEQYF.